These T cell receptor beta chains were read from a single sample in a study of blood T cells in healthy people across ages. MiXCR was run by TCRdb on the 5' RACE reads, yielding one entry per CDR3 protein. The table includes 790,000 or so distinct CDR3 sequences, about 61% detected once. The sequencing input was blood. The source is a man aged 35 to 55 in good health. Each CDR3 is given with its conserved first and last residue. Size is omitted from some rows. Given values are once, few, many or a class for expanded clones.

size,J,V,CDR3
-,TRBJ2-3,TRBV7-2,CASSLGDRGADTQYF
-,TRBJ2-1,TRBV12-3/TRBV12-4,CASSFVAGVYNEQFF
-,TRBJ1-2,TRBV7-3,CASSLSGGGKASGYTF
-,TRBJ2-1,TRBV29-1,CSERRGDYNEQFF
-,TRBJ2-2,TRBV7-9,CASSPTLNTGELFF
-,TRBJ1-2,TRBV6-1,CASSERLPGANYGYTF
-,TRBJ2-1,TRBV7-2,CASSRDRVVLGEQFF
few,TRBJ2-1,TRBV10-3,CAISESVQGRDSNEQFF
-,TRBJ2-3,TRBV5-1,CASSLQDRSTDTQYF
-,TRBJ2-4,TRBV10-2,CASRQGKNIQYF
-,TRBJ2-4,TRBV20-1,CSARGLAGGVLGIQYF
-,TRBJ2-1,TRBV20-1,CSALARGGAELREQFF
-,TRBJ2-5,TRBV7-8,CASSLEQGAREQYF
-,-,TRBV5-1,CASSSTGTILETSYEQYF
-,TRBJ1-2,TRBV9,CASSVNARMYGYTF
once,TRBJ2-7,TRBV7-2,CASSLEGGAGGQYEQYF
-,TRBJ2-3,TRBV11-1,CASSLILVGPREESDTDTQYF
-,TRBJ2-2,TRBV29-1,CSVAGWTGELFF
few,TRBJ2-5,TRBV9,CASSVGLAGGLQETQYF
few,TRBJ1-4,TRBV15,CATSRVQDGNRLNEKLFF